This T cell receptor beta chain came from a study of T cells in localized non-small cell lung cancer. Overall study findings and caveats: Among the tissues sampled, uninvolved adjacent lung had the highest T cell clonality, above tumor. Heterogeneity cannot be ruled out, as sequencing used one tumor region only. Among blood samples, higher T cell density accompanied longer overall survival. A median approximately 53 of the top 100 tumor clones appeared in adjacent lung.

With regard to this clone: Its specificity is unknown.

Only in-frame clones appear in the TCRdb table, and some are missing; sequencing was by immunoSEQ multiplex PCR. The sample has roughly 34,000 clones, approximately 86% seen once. The CDR3 spans 16 residues. V was pared by 0 bases and J by 0 bases, with 9 bases between. CDR1 is MGHRA, CDR2 YSYEKL, per germline. The chain joins TRBV4-1 to TRBJ1-5; no firm D call. The receptor comes from a man aged 35 to 69 with stage III lung adenocarcinoma. The source material was peripheral blood mononuclear cells, sampled before any cancer treatment. The CDR3 coding sequence is TGCGCCAGCAGCCAAGATTCGGAGAATAGCAATCAGCCCCAGCATTTT. This gives the protein CASSQDSENSNQPQHF.